This note documents a single T cell receptor (beta chain) sequence. The data are from a study of blood T cell repertoires in COVID-19. Trimming cost V 11 bases and J 2 bases, with 13 bases left between them. This CDR3 is 13 amino acids long. CDR1 is MNHEY, CDR2 SVGAGI, per germline. TCRdb's copy holds only in-frame clones and misses some; the assay was immunoSEQ multiplex PCR. Among about 240,000 clones listed, about 85% were seen once. Sequencing was performed on peripheral blood. The sequence was collected from a man aged 60 to 75 who had recovered from COVID-19. This chain links TRBV6-5 with TRBJ1-5, with D perhaps TRBD1 (5 bases). The DNA of the CDR3 is TGTGCCTGCGGGGCTGGGCGCAATCAGCCCCAGCATTTT. As protein: CACGAGRNQPQHF.